These 6 T cell receptor beta chains share one sample of origin, sequenced in a study of human thymus T cells. Thymus specimens were resections from corrective heart surgery. Sequencing was performed with immunoSEQ multiplex PCR; in TCRdb, only in-frame clones are kept and a portion is missing. Among around 120,000 clones listed, about 95% were seen once. The sample comprised thymus tissue. The receptors come from a boy younger than two with a congenital heart defect but otherwise immunologically healthy.

This clone was observed a handful of times. The V and J genes are TRBV30 and TRBJ1-3; D is unresolved. Between the trimmed V and J ends, which lost 2 bases and 3 bases, there was a span of 23 bases. The CDR3 length is 18 residues. Per germline, CDR1 GTSNPN and CDR2 SVGIG (reference sequence). The CDR3 here is CAWSRFPPKGIFGNTIYF. In DNA, the CDR3 is TGTGCCTGGAGTCGTTTCCCCCCCAAGGGAATCTTTGGAAACACCATATATTTT.

The chain has TRBV5-8 and TRBJ2-3; D remains unclear. Trimming removed 0 bases at V and 3 bases at J, with 8 bases between. CDR3 length equals 14 residues. The germline gives CDR1 SGHTS, CDR2 YDEGEE. The chain's CDR3 is CASSLGRVTDTQYF. CDR3 in DNA: TGTGCCAGCAGCTTGGGGAGAGTTACAGATACGCAGTATTTT. Filled out from reference TRBV5-8 and TRBJ2-3, the complete variable domain reads EAGVTQSPTHLIKTRGQQATLRCSPISGHTSVYWYQQALGLGLQFLLWYDEGEERNRGNFPPRFSGRQFPNYSSELNVNALELEDSALYLCASSLGRVTDTQYFGPGTRLTVL.

The chain has TRBV12-5 and TRBJ2-7; D may correspond to TRBD1 or TRBD2 (5 bases each). Germline lookup yields CDR1 LGHNT and CDR2 FRNRAP. Trimming took 0 bases from V and 0 from J, leaving 15 bases between them. This CDR3 contains 17 residues. For the CDR3, the DNA is TGTGCTAGTGGTTTGGTACGTCCGGGGCCGAACTCCTACGAGCAGTACTTC. Translating gives CASGLVRPGPNSYEQYF.

The chain couples TRBV6-6 to TRBJ2-2, with D perhaps matching TRBD1 (5 bases). The germline V gene has CDR1 MNHNY and CDR2 SVGAGI (reference sequence). This CDR3 comprises 13 residues. Trimming took off 5 bases at V and 6 bases at J, with 10 bases between the two ends. CDR3 protein: CASSGAPAGELFF. The CDR3 DNA is TGTGCCAGCAGTGGGGCCCCGGCCGGGGAGCTGTTTTTT.

The V and J genes are TRBV2 and TRBJ2-3; TRBD2 matches at 9 bases. CDR3 length: 16 residues. The trim removed 6 bases at V and 5 bases at J, leaving 12 bases unmatched. The germline gives CDR1 SNHLY, CDR2 FYNNEI. CDR3 nucleotide sequence: TGTGCCAGCAGCGCCCCCTGGCGGGGGGGCGAAGATACGCAGTATTTT. Protein sequence: CASSAPWRGGEDTQYF.

The rearrangement links TRBV5-1 to TRBJ2-5; a possible D gene is TRBD2 (5 bases). V was trimmed by 0 bases and J by 5 bases, leaving 8 bases between them. The CDR3 extends over 13 amino acids. Germline V lookup: CDR1 SGHRS, CDR2 YFSETQ. DNA for the CDR3: TGCGCCAGCAGCTTGGGAGGGTACGAGACCCAGTACTTC. Its translation: CASSLGGYETQYF.